Listed here is a single T cell receptor beta chain. There is no known antigen for this receptor. Base qualities are not provided; no much larger clone lies one nucleotide away. A second Seattle source provided samples from volunteer blood donors who had recovered from COVID-19. Whole blood was collected in K2EDTA tubes by collaborating institutions according to the institutions' own protocols. For TCRbeta analysis, collaborator samples were shipped as frozen whole blood, as isolated PBMCs, or as DNA extracted from either sample type. TCRbeta CDR3 regions were amplified from genomic DNA using the immunoSEQ Assay, a bias-controlled multiplex PCR. The source study handled its data this way. Nucleated cell counts per sample were estimated from amplification of reference gene primers within the assay. To quantify the absolute abundance of each unique TCRbeta CDR3 rearrangement, sequence reads were collapsed and filtered. For each sample, productive Simpson clonality was calculated as the square root of Simpson's diversity index over productive rearrangements. This is the immuneACCESS table as TCRdb keeps it, with only in-frame sequences that have V and J called. A part of the clones is gone; compared with another copy, unresolved V genes explain less than half, and the rest is unexplained. V, J and clone size were drawn from that table, and D and trimming were deduced from the DNA. For this sample there are over 200,000 clones; about 87% appear just once. Approximately 6.2% of the sample lies in the top ten.

This record belongs to a study of blood T cell repertoires in COVID-19 (dated by TCRdb to the early 2020s). In the study overall: The collaborator samples originated in the United States, Italy and Spain and spanned the acute and convalescent phases of COVID-19. The prospective study material was composed of cDNA or gDNA derived from T cells, B-cell-depleted T cells, or PBMCs. Deeply sampled blood TCRbeta repertoires from subjects exposed to, actively infected with, or recovered from COVID-19 were included in the dataset. A freely available public database, intended as a resource for researchers studying the immune response to SARS-CoV-2, is where the repertoires were released. Samples came from the ongoing ImmuneRACE study (first 160 participants) plus 1,254 subjects from 6 global collaborators. Sample metadata almost always included a de-identified subject ID, COVID-19 status, age in years and sex. Where available, HLA class I and class II types were taken from metadata supplied by the sample provider and were not determined by assay-based typing.

The CDR3 contains 15 residues, cysteine and phenylalanine counted. The retained sequence is limited to the CDR3, 45 bases, with the frame set at the first base. The germline V gene gives CDR1 as MNHEY and CDR2 as SVGAGI. V lost 0 bases and J lost 2 bases; the stretch between them is 8 bases long. Findings and caveats that apply to the study as a whole: How much clinical and demographic metadata was included differed by source and by participant, and the metadata was provided uncurated.

Sequencing used peripheral blood. Rearrangement joined TRBV6-5 to TRBJ1-5; the D gene cannot be resolved reliably. The TCR was taken from a man in his 60s who had recovered from COVID-19. The encoded CDR3 is CASSYSELGNQPQHF. The DNA sequence follows: TGTGCCAGCAGTTACTCCGAACTTGGCAATCAGCCCCAGCATTTT.